Each of the 2 T cell receptor beta chains below was sequenced from the same sample in a study of blood T cell repertoires in COVID-19. TCRdb keeps only in-frame clones here, not all; method: immunoSEQ multiplex PCR. The sample has nearly 95,000 clones; 74% are singletons. Sequencing was carried out using peripheral blood. The source of these receptors is a man between 65 and 85 years old with COVID-19, enrolled during active disease.

The chain employs TRBV18 and TRBJ2-1; D ambiguous. V was shortened by 3 bases and J by 8 bases, with 20 bases between the two germline ends. Looked up from germline, CDR1 is KGHSH and CDR2 is LQKENI. This CDR3 has 16 residues. This CDR3 reads CASSPVQGVIQYEQFF. The CDR3 DNA sequence: TGTGCCAGCTCACCGGTGCAAGGAGTAATCCAGTATGAGCAGTTCTTC.

V gene TRBV19 combines with J gene TRBJ1-1; 7 positions agree with TRBD1. Germline values: CDR1 LNHDA, CDR2 SQIVND (reference sequence). Trimming at V came to 8 bases and at J to 1 base, leaving 1 base not matched to a gene. The CDR3 is made up of 12 amino acids. In DNA, the CDR3 is TGTGCCAGTGGGGACAGGAACACTGAAGCTTTCTTT. It translates to CASGDRNTEAFF. Variable domain in full (rest from reference TRBV19 and TRBJ1-1): DGGITQSPKYLFRKEGQNVTLSCEQNLNHDAMYWYRQDPGQGLRLIYYSQIVNDFQKGDIAEGYSVSREKKESFPLTVTSAQKNPTAFYLCASGDRNTEAFFGQGTRLTVV.